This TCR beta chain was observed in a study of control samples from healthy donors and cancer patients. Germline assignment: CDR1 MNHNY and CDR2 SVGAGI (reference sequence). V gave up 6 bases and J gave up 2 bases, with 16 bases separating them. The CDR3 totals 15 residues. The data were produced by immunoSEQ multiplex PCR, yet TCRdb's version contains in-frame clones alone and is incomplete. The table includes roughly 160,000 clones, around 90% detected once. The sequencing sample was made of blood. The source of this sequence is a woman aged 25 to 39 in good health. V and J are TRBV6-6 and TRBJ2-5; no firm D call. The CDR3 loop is CASSIPTPLQETQYF. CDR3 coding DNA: TGTGCCAGCAGCATCCCCACCCCCCTACAAGAGACCCAGTACTTC.